The present T cell receptor (beta chain) was sequenced within a study of beta chain features in type 1 diabetes. Notes on the study in general: Any HLA type influence on TCRB rearrangement was left unresolved here.

Purities over 95% were achieved in all sorted populations. This clone was recorded a few times. The antigen remains undetermined. Reverse transcription of all isolated RNA meant that expressed TCRB transcripts were sequenced. TCRdb's table, derived via immunoSEQ multiplex PCR, lists solely in-frame clones and lacks some. The table shows hundreds of thousands of clones, with 8% occurring only once. Per germline, CDR1 SGHTA and CDR2 FQGNSA. After removal of 3 bases from V and 10 bases from J, the junction contained 4 bases not matched to a gene. The CDR3 length is 12 residues. Sequenced: central memory CD4+ T cells from blood. The chain is built from TRBV7-2 and TRBJ1-1, with 8 positions matching TRBD1. The TCR sequence derives from a woman aged 18-29 years in good health. DNA for the CDR3: TGTGCCAGCAGCTTTCAGGGGGCGGGAGCTTTCTTT. Translation: CASSFQGAGAFF.